This T cell receptor (beta chain) was sequenced during a study of regulatory and conventional T cells in breast cancer (dated by TCRdb to between 2015 and 2017). Worth noting for this clonotype: It has no known antigen specificity. No much larger clone is present one base from it, and per-base qualities are unavailable.

The library was produced with PCR. The sequencer listed for this sample is Illumina MiSeq. In-frame beta chains were kept once TCRdb had trimmed the public reads at Q25 with fastp and called clones with MiXCR. One record per CDR3 amino acid sequence lists the most common genes and DNA. This sample has roughly 16,000 distinct CDR3 sequences in its table, and 32% of those were observed once. In total, the top ten clones hold roughly 1.5% of the sample. Counted from cysteine to phenylalanine, this CDR3 has 13 amino acids. Just the 39-base CDR3 DNA is kept, in frame starting at base 1. A distance of 11 bases separates the germline ends of V and J, which lose 5 bases and 7 bases respectively. Via the germline V gene, CDR1 is SGHVS and CDR2 FQNEAQ.

This clonotype was sampled from a female donor in good health. The material sequenced was conventional T cells from blood. The chain was built from TRBV7-8 and TRBJ1-4; TRBD1 is perhaps the D gene, given 5 matching bases. The CDR3: CASSLGTGEKLFF. The sequence in DNA is TGTGCCAGCAGCCTCGGGACGGGTGAAAAACTGTTTTTT.